The 30 T cell receptor beta chains in this list originate from one sample, sequenced in a study of blood T cells in healthy people across ages. A sample-barcoded 5' primer and a J-beta primer mix were used in a second PCR of about 6 to 11 cycles. TCRdb processed the 5' RACE reads anew with MiXCR; each CDR3 protein has one entry. This table holds 650,000 to 1,000,000 distinct CDR3 sequences, about 36% found once. Material: blood. The receptors shown here come from a young man in good health.

The rearrangement links TRBV20-1 to TRBJ1-2, with TRBD1 identical over 11 bases. There are 14 residues in the CDR3. Germline values: CDR1 DFQATT, CDR2 SNEGSKA (reference sequence). The J segment lost 2 bases and the V segment lost 5 bases, leaving 4 bases of the junction unmatched. As DNA, the CDR3 is TGCAGTGCTGGGACAGGGGGAGACAACTATGGCTACACCTTC. It yields the protein CSAGTGGDNYGYTF.

In this sample, this clonotype turned up many times. The rearrangement links TRBV20-1 to TRBJ2-1, with 11 positions matching TRBD2. Unmatched junction bases numbered 4, after V lost 3 bases and J lost 6 bases. This CDR3 has 14 residues. CDR1 and CDR2 (germline): DFQATT, SNEGSKA (reference sequence). CDR3 in amino acids: CSARIGTSGNEQFF. For the CDR3, the DNA is TGCAGTGCTAGGATCGGGACTAGCGGCAATGAGCAGTTCTTC.

V gene TRBV12-3 or TRBV12-4 combines with J gene TRBJ1-2; no clear D gene. The CDR3 loop spans 14 amino acids. The V end lost 5 bases, the J end lost 8 bases, and 18 bases lay between the germline ends. The CDR3 nucleotides are TGTGCCAGCAGTCCGGCCTTACTTGGACCGGGCTACACCTTC. Protein sequence: CASSPALLGPGYTF.

The chain is built from TRBV12-5 and TRBJ2-3, with D perhaps matching TRBD2 (7 bases). The CDR3 runs to 14 residues. Germline V gives CDR1 LGHNT, CDR2 FRNRAP. V lost 6 bases and J lost 4, with 14 bases in between. The CDR3 region has the DNA TGTGCTAGTGGGGACGGGGGGCATTCAGATACGCAGTATTTT. Protein product: CASGDGGHSDTQYF.

Ten or more counts support this clonotype. The rearrangement joins TRBV20-1 to TRBJ2-1; 7 bases are a match to TRBD2. CDR3 size: 15 residues. CDR1 DFQATT and CDR2 SNEGSKA come from the germline V gene (reference sequence). V was clipped by 2 bases and J by 2 bases; unmatched bases: 6. DNA for the CDR3: TGCAGTGCTAGATCCCCGGGGGGTACCTACAATGAGCAGTTCTTC. This codes for CSARSPGGTYNEQFF.

The rearrangement links TRBV27 to TRBJ1-6; 8 bases map to TRBD1. The CDR3 runs to 14 residues. The ends lost 3 bases at V and 8 bases at J; junction bases unmatched: 3. Germline loops: CDR1 MNHEY, CDR2 SMNVEV (reference sequence). In DNA form, the CDR3 reads TGTGCCAGCAGTTTCGGACAGGGTTATTCACCCCTCCACTTT. Its translation is CASSFGQGYSPLHF.

Turning to this clonotype: Just one base apart from a much larger clone, this may be a read error. This sequence joins TRBV6-6 and TRBJ1-2; D might be TRBD1 (5 bases). This CDR3 is 13 amino acids long. The germline V gene encodes CDR1 MNHNY and CDR2 SVGAGI (reference sequence). V lost 6 bases and J 7 bases, leaving 15 bases between the germline ends. CDR3 DNA sequence: TGTGCCAGCAGGTACGGGGTGGGGACTGGCTACACCTTC. Protein sequence: CASRYGVGTGYTF.

This clonotype was seen only once. The chain's CDR3 is CASSSGLSSSGANVLTF. The CDR3 DNA reads TGTGCCAGCAGCAGTGGACTTTCAAGCTCTGGGGCCAACGTCCTGACTTTC. The chain is built from TRBV5-5 and TRBJ2-6, with a tentative D call TRBD2 (5 bases). The V gene lost 4 bases and the J gene lost 0 bases, with 14 bases spanning the gap. CDR3 size: 17 residues. Looked up from germline, CDR1 is SGHKS and CDR2 is YYEKEE (reference sequence).

This clonotype was recorded a few times. The V and J genes are TRBV15 and TRBJ1-4; 7 bases line up with TRBD1. Germline CDR1 and CDR2: LNHNV and YYDKDF (reference sequence). V dropped 4 bases and J dropped 7; count of bases not matched to a gene: 9. CDR3 size: 15 residues. The DNA of the CDR3 is TGTGCCACCAGCACAGGGGGAAGGGGCGGTGAAAAACTGTTTTTT. Translation: CATSTGGRGGEKLFF.

J is TRBJ2-1 and V is TRBV3-1; D remains unclear. The DNA end lines up better with TRBJ2-7; the J call may be wrong. Per the germline V gene, CDR1 is LGHDT and CDR2 is YNNKEL (reference sequence). CDR3 length equals 16 residues. In nucleotides, the CDR3 is TGTGCCAGCAGCCCCCACCGCAGGAGCTCCTACAATGAGCAGTACTTC. Residues: CASSPHRRSSYNEQYF.

A single count supports this clonotype. The rearrangement joins TRBV14 to TRBJ2-7; TRBD2 matches 8 bases. CDR1 is SGHDN, CDR2 FVKESK, per germline. The length of the CDR3 is 17 residues. The J segment lost 12 bases and the V segment lost 1 base, leaving 20 bases of the junction unmatched. The CDR3, as DNA: TGTGCCAGCAGCCAAGTTTTCGGGGGGGCCGAGGGCGAGACCCGGTACTTC. Amino acids: CASSQVFGGAEGETRYF.

This clonotype has just a few counts. V is TRBV6-5 and J is TRBJ2-1; TRBD2 matches at 11 bases. Germline CDR1 is MNHEY and CDR2 is SVGAGI. The ends lost 6 bases at V and 3 bases at J; junction bases unmatched: 4. The CDR3 runs 15 residues. In nucleotides, the CDR3 is TGTGCCAGCAGCACTAGCGGGGGCTACTACAATGAGCAGTTCTTC. Translation: CASSTSGGYYNEQFF.

The J gene is TRBJ2-1, the V gene TRBV10-3; TRBD1 matches at 9 bases. The J call may not be correct, given that the DNA end is closer to TRBJ2-7. The length of the CDR3 is 13 residues. Germline V gene data show CDR1 as ENHRY and CDR2 as SYGVKD. The chain's CDR3 is CATRGQGDYEQYF. The DNA of the CDR3 is TGTGCCACCAGGGGACAGGGTGACTACGAGCAGTACTTC.

This clonotype was seen only a few times. The chain has TRBV4-1 and TRBJ1-6; D gene ambiguous. The germline V gene has CDR1 MGHRA and CDR2 YSYEKL. Trimming cost V 2 bases and J 6 bases, with 14 bases left between them. This CDR3 has 16 amino acids. The CDR3 protein is CASSQFSSPVNSPLHF. As DNA, the CDR3 is TGCGCCAGCAGCCAATTTTCTAGTCCGGTTAATTCACCCCTCCACTTT.

This clonotype was seen only a few times. J is TRBJ1-3 and V is TRBV4-2; D is unclear. In germline, CDR1 is LGHNA, CDR2 YNFKEQ. The CDR3 is made up of 15 amino acids. Between the trimmed V and J ends, which lost 1 base and 4 bases, there was a span of 11 bases. The CDR3 is CASSQVTQFGNTIYF. DNA for the CDR3: TGTGCCAGCAGCCAAGTAACCCAGTTCGGAAACACCATATATTTT.

This clonotype has just a few counts. J is TRBJ1-2 and V is TRBV3-1; D call uncertain. V was pared by 4 bases and J by 9 bases, with 18 bases between. This CDR3 spans 14 amino acids. The germline V gene encodes CDR1 LGHDT and CDR2 YNNKEL (reference sequence). In nucleotides, the CDR3 is TGTGCCAGCAGCCTGGCCTTTGGTGATCCTAGCTACACCTTC. It translates to CASSLAFGDPSYTF.

In this sample, this clonotype turned up a few times. The chain couples TRBV6-2 or TRBV6-3 to TRBJ2-3; maybe TRBD1 (7 bases). Germline CDR1 MNHEY, CDR2 SVGEGT. The CDR3 runs 19 residues. V dropped 2 bases and J dropped 1 base, with 22 bases sitting between them. Written as DNA, the CDR3 is TGTGCCAGCAGTTACAGCACGACAGGGAGGTTTAGGGGCACAGATACGCAGTATTTT. Translated: CASSYSTTGRFRGTDTQYF.

J is TRBJ2-1 and V is TRBV10-3, with D perhaps matching TRBD1 or TRBD2 (6 bases each). The CDR3 sequence is 14 residues long. CDR1 ENHRY and CDR2 SYGVKD come from the germline V gene. Trimming stripped 2 bases from V and 15 bases from J, with 20 bases between. This CDR3 reads CAISEAGTPIPLFF. In DNA, the CDR3 is TGTGCCATCAGTGAGGCGGGGACACCGATTCCTCTGTTCTTC.

A word on this clonotype: This may be a read error: a much more frequent sequence differs by one nucleotide. The J gene is TRBJ2-3, the V gene TRBV4-3, with 12 bases lining up with TRBD2. The CDR3 is made up of 17 amino acids. J was trimmed by 4 bases and V by 0 bases; bases with no gene match: 5. CDR1 is LGHNA, CDR2 YSLEER, per germline. The DNA of the CDR3 is TGCGCCAGCAGCCAAGAGGCTAGCGGGGGGGCAGCAGATACGCAGTATTTT. Translation: CASSQEASGGAADTQYF.

This clonotype was counted a few times. This sequence joins TRBV6-6 and TRBJ2-4; D could derive from TRBD1 or TRBD2 (6 bases each). CDR1 MNHNY and CDR2 SVGAGI come from the germline V gene (reference sequence). The germline V and J ends were trimmed by 8 bases and 13 bases, with 18 bases remaining between them. The CDR3 totals 12 residues. CDR3 bases: TGTGCCAGCGGGAGGAGCGAGGGGGAGCAGTACTTC. Amino acid sequence: CASGRSEGEQYF.

This clonotype has just a few counts. The J gene is TRBJ2-1, the V gene TRBV6-2 or TRBV6-3; D ambiguous. Germline V gene sequence: CDR1 MNHEY, CDR2 SVGEGT. The CDR3 sequence is 11 residues long. With 5 bases removed from V and 10 bases from J, the gap between germline ends came to 9 bases. Written as DNA, the CDR3 is TGTGCCAGCAGTCCCCCCCCGGAGCAGTTCTTC. Translated, it gives CASSPPPEQFF.

This clonotype was recorded many times. J is TRBJ1-6 and V is TRBV20-1; D not certain. CDR3 length: 14 amino acids. The V gene's germline CDR1 is DFQATT and CDR2 SNEGSKA (reference sequence). V was cut by 1 base and J by 7 bases, with 11 bases left in between. The CDR3 sequence: CSARVRSQNSPLHF. The CDR3 DNA is TGCAGTGCTAGAGTGAGGTCCCAAAATTCACCCCTCCACTTT.

The CDR3 spells CASSTAGTSGRKETQYF. For the CDR3, the DNA is TGTGCCAGCAGTACCGCCGGGACTAGCGGCAGAAAAGAGACCCAGTACTTC. The rearrangement links TRBV28 to TRBJ2-5; 11 positions match TRBD2. V lost 5 bases, J lost 3 bases, and 11 bases stayed unmatched. Germline V gives CDR1 MDHEN, CDR2 SYDVKM. This CDR3 region has 17 residues.

The V gene is TRBV12-3 or TRBV12-4, the J gene TRBJ1-4, with a possible D match to TRBD1 (5 bases). Trimming removed 5 bases from V and 6 bases from J, with 16 bases in between. CDR3 length: 15 residues. The CDR3 region is CASSLQGERDEKLFF. As DNA, the CDR3 is TGTGCCAGCAGTCTGCAGGGCGAGAGAGATGAAAAACTGTTTTTT.

This clonotype has more than one count but fewer than ten. A read error may account for a junction end that differs from germline. The chain links TRBV12-5 to TRBJ1-1, with D tentatively TRBD1 (6 bases). Germline assignment: CDR1 LGHNT and CDR2 FRNRAP. CDR3 length equals 16 residues. CDR3 sequence (DNA): TGTGCTAGTGGTTTGCCGGGGGCAGGGTGGCATCCTGAGGCTTTCTTT. It specifies CASGLPGAGWHPEAFF.

The chain has TRBV20-1 and TRBJ2-7; 9 bases match TRBD2. Matching the DNA end better, TRBJ2-5 makes the J call doubtful. The CDR3 is 15 residues long. CDR1 is DFQATT, CDR2 SNEGSKA, per germline (reference sequence). CDR3 in amino acids: CSALGGGVVRETQYF. CDR3 DNA: TGCAGTGCTCTCGGCGGGGGGGTAGTCAGAGAGACCCAGTACTTC.

This clonotype was observed many times. The rearrangement joins TRBV30 to TRBJ1-6, with D possibly being TRBD1 (6 bases). This CDR3 is 14 amino acids long. CDR1 is GTSNPN and CDR2 is SVGIG in the germline V gene (reference sequence). Trimming took 1 base from V and 5 from J, leaving 9 bases between them. The chain's CDR3 is CAWSAGQDNSPLHF. CDR3 coding DNA: TGTGCCTGGAGTGCGGGACAAGATAATTCACCCCTCCACTTT.

The rearrangement uses TRBV4-3 and TRBJ2-7, with 12 bases identical to TRBD1. The germline CDR1 and CDR2 sequences are LGHNA and YSLEER. This CDR3 is built from 15 residues. With V trimmed by 5 bases and J by 3 bases, 5 bases remained unmatched. In nucleotides, the CDR3 is TGCGCCAGCAGCGAGGGGACAGGGGGCTTCTACGAGCAGTACTTC. Residues: CASSEGTGGFYEQYF.

On this clonotype itself: A much more abundant neighbour one base away suggests this may be a read error. This chain joins TRBV12-3 or TRBV12-4 and TRBJ1-2; 9 bases agree with TRBD1. The length of the CDR3 is 15 residues. Trimming at V came to 3 bases and at J to 4 bases, leaving 6 bases not matched to a gene. The DNA for the CDR3 is TGTGCCAGCAGTTTTGCACAGGGGGCGACCTATGGCTACACCTTC. Protein: CASSFAQGATYGYTF.

The genes are TRBV6-2 or TRBV6-3 and TRBJ2-5, with 8 bases lining up with TRBD2. In germline, CDR1 is MNHEY, CDR2 SVGEGT. The V segment lost 2 bases and the J segment 5 bases; nucleotides outside the gene matches: 13. The CDR3 has 17 amino acids. CDR3 in DNA: TGTGCCAGCAGTTACGGTGGGAAGGTAGCGGGGTTGGAGACCCAGTACTTC. Its protein is CASSYGGKVAGLETQYF.